The 14 T cell receptor beta chains below were found in one sample sequenced in a study of blood T cells in healthy people across ages. It was with a sample-barcoded 5' primer and a J-beta primer mix that a second PCR of roughly 7 to 12 cycles was run. One entry per CDR3 protein results from TCRdb running MiXCR on the 5' RACE reads. The sample gives 710,000 or so distinct CDR3 sequences, about 30% of which show up once; 15% is in the top ten. Source material: blood. These receptors all come from a woman older than 75 in good health.

About this clonotype itself: A read error is possible here, since a much larger clone lies one base away. The chain employs TRBV7-8 and TRBJ1-1; D is uncertain. The V and J ends lost 5 bases and 1 base respectively, with 11 bases between them. In germline, CDR1 is SGHVS, CDR2 FQNEAQ. The CDR3 length is 14 residues. The CDR3 sequence: CASSPPPSNTEAFF. The DNA for the CDR3 is TGTGCCAGCAGCCCCCCACCCTCGAACACTGAAGCTTTCTTT.

On this clonotype itself: A read error is possible here, since a much larger clone lies one base away. The genes are TRBV20-1 and TRBJ2-5; either TRBD1 or TRBD2 may fit D (7 bases each). The germline gives CDR1 DFQATT, CDR2 SNEGSKA (reference sequence). The CDR3 spans 12 residues. The DNA for the CDR3 is TGCAGGGCTGGGACAGCGGGGGAGACCCAGTACTTC. It yields the protein CRAGTAGETQYF.

There are many counts of this clonotype. A clone one base away is much larger, so this may be a read error. This CDR3 reads CSVELADEQYF. In DNA, the CDR3 is TGCAGCGTTGAGCTAGCCGATGAGCAGTACTTC. The V call is TRBV29-1, the J call TRBJ2-5; D possibly corresponds to TRBD2 (5 bases). The V gene lost 3 bases and the J gene lost 11 bases, with 13 bases spanning the gap. Germline V gene sequence: CDR1 SQVTM, CDR2 ANQGSEA. There are 11 residues in the CDR3.

This chain's CDR3 is CASSFGDSSSGANVLTF. Written as DNA, the CDR3 is TGTGCCAGCAGCTTCGGGGACAGCTCGTCTGGGGCCAACGTCCTGACTTTC. The genes are TRBV7-9 and TRBJ2-6, with 7 bases aligning to TRBD1. The CDR3 runs to 17 residues. Germline V gene lookup returns CDR1 SEHNR and CDR2 FQNEAQ (reference sequence). V lost 3 bases to trimming and J lost 1 base; unmatched junction nucleotides: 6.

A remark on this clonotype: A read error may explain this, as a much larger clone is one base away. This sequence joins TRBV12-3 or TRBV12-4 and TRBJ1-2, with D possibly being TRBD1 (5 bases). The V end was cut by 6 bases, the J end by 8 bases, with 19 bases between. The CDR3 runs to 14 residues. CDR3 nucleotide sequence: TGTGCCAGCAGCCCAACGGGACGGGGCCGGGGCTACACCTTC. This translates into CASSPTGRGRGYTF.

The chain is built from TRBV6-4 and TRBJ2-1; D remains ambiguous. Germline assignment: CDR1 MRHNA and CDR2 SNTAGT. The CDR3 has 13 amino acids. Trimming took 2 bases from V and 4 from J, leaving 6 bases between them. The CDR3 loop is CASSDGEYNEQFF. CDR3 coding DNA: TGTGCCAGCAGTGACGGAGAATACAATGAGCAGTTCTTC.

The J gene is TRBJ1-2, the V gene TRBV5-1, with 7 bases matching TRBD1. This CDR3 contains 16 residues. Germline CDR1 SGHRS, CDR2 YFSETQ. Trimming at V came to 2 bases and at J to 8 bases, leaving 15 bases not matched to a gene. The CDR3 bases are TGCGCCAGCAGCTTCGCCAGGGGGGTGGAAGGAAGCGGCTACACCTTC. Translated: CASSFARGVEGSGYTF. Full variable domain (rest looked up from reference TRBV5-1 and TRBJ1-2): KAGVTQTPRYLIKTRGQQVTLSCSPISGHRSVSWYQQTPGQGLQFLFEYFSETQRNKGNFPGRFSGRQFSNSRSEMNVSTLELGDSALYLCASSFARGVEGSGYTFGSGTRLTVV.

This clonotype was seen repeatedly, ten times or more. This chain connects TRBV7-2 to TRBJ2-5; 10 bases align to TRBD2. The CDR3 length is 17 residues. V shed 1 base, J shed 1 base, and the junction held 6 bases outside the gene matches. Germline V CDR1 and CDR2: SGHTA, FQGNSA. The CDR3, as DNA: TGTGCCAGCAGCTTAGGATTAGCGGGGGGCCTCCAAGAGACCCAGTACTTC. It specifies CASSLGLAGGLQETQYF.

This clonotype was counted many times. The CDR3 loop reads CASSVAPDTGYEQYF. The CDR3 DNA reads TGTGCCAGCAGCGTAGCCCCGGACACAGGGTACGAGCAGTACTTC. The chain couples TRBV9 to TRBJ2-7; possible D gene TRBD1, 6 bases. Germline V gene data show CDR1 as SGDLS and CDR2 as YYNGEE. The length of the CDR3 is 15 residues. The germline V and J ends were trimmed by 0 bases and 4 bases, with 14 bases remaining between them.

The J gene is TRBJ2-7, the V gene TRBV11-2, with D possibly TRBD1 on 5 matching bases. The V and J ends lost 0 bases and 3 bases respectively, with 12 bases between them. Germline CDR1 is SGHAT and CDR2 is FQNNGV. There are 15 residues in the CDR3. The CDR3 coding sequence is TGTGCCAGCAGCTTAGATCAGGGTCCAGGCTACGAGCAGTACTTC. Amino acids: CASSLDQGPGYEQYF.

This clonotype was found many times. The rearrangement uses TRBV5-5 and TRBJ2-1, with a weak D call TRBD2 (6 bases). The CDR3 extends over 16 amino acids. Germline assignment: CDR1 SGHKS and CDR2 YYEKEE (reference sequence). The V gene lost 3 bases and the J gene lost 9 bases, with 22 bases spanning the gap. This CDR3 reads CASSSGTSLDGREQFF. CDR3 DNA sequence: TGTGCCAGCAGCTCGGGGACTTCTCTCGACGGGCGTGAGCAGTTCTTC. Complete variable domain (other parts from reference TRBV5-5 and TRBJ2-1): DAGVTQSPTHLIKTRGQQVTLRCSPISGHKSVSWYQQVLGQGPQFIFQYYEKEERGRGNFPDRFSARQFPNYSSELNVNALLLGDSALYLCASSSGTSLDGREQFFGPGTRLTVL.

This clonotype occurred many times. The chain has TRBV20-1 and TRBJ2-1; D might be TRBD2 (6 bases). The germline V gene has CDR1 DFQATT and CDR2 SNEGSKA (reference sequence). The CDR3 runs to 17 residues. V was pared by 4 bases and J by 0 bases, with 19 bases between. CDR3 in amino acids: CSAMGTVLPGSYNEQFF. The CDR3 DNA follows: TGCAGTGCTATGGGGACTGTGCTACCGGGCTCCTACAATGAGCAGTTCTTC.

This clonotype was observed a few times. The chain is built from TRBV2 and TRBJ1-5, with a possible D match to TRBD1 (5 bases). Germline CDR1 is SNHLY and CDR2 is FYNNEI. This CDR3 is 14 amino acids long. Trimming shortened V by 4 bases and J by 5 bases, and 12 bases separated the two germline ends. The CDR3 loop reads CASSGDAGYQPQHF. In nucleotides, the CDR3 is TGTGCCAGCAGTGGGGACGCGGGATATCAGCCCCAGCATTTT.

This clonotype was detected ten times or more. J is TRBJ2-1 and V is TRBV20-1; 7 bases line up with TRBD2. The germline gives CDR1 DFQATT, CDR2 SNEGSKA (reference sequence). Trimming cost V 3 bases and J 9 bases; bases outside gene matches: 5. The CDR3 is made up of 12 amino acids. The CDR3 reads CSASSGGVEQFF. As DNA, the CDR3 is TGCAGTGCTAGTTCTGGGGGGGTTGAGCAGTTCTTC.